This entry describes one T cell receptor beta chain. Its antigen is undetermined. The data derive from a study of shared clonotypes between healthy human individuals. Study as a whole: Each donor's CD4 naive and CD4 memory cells filled three plates apiece, CD8 naive two, and CD8 memory one. Study-wide results and limits: Since donors were few, the genetic and exposure-history diversity represented was limited.

Only CD45RO-negative cells positively selected for CCR7 counted as naive CD8 cells, so terminally differentiated effector memory CD45RA+ cells were excluded. The assay was immunoSEQ multiplex PCR, and TCRdb's table has in-frame clones only and misses some. The table has roughly 2,000,000 clones, about 94% seen once. The receptor's source is a man between 18 and 35 years old in good health. Some clones in this sample may be carry-over from other donors' samples. Sequences were obtained from naive CD8+ T cells from PBMCs.

CDR3 sequence (DNA): TGTGCCAGTAGCCCGGAGGGTTCGGCCACTGAAGCTTTCTTT. Translating gives CASSPEGSATEAFF. This chain links TRBV19 with TRBJ1-1; D remains ambiguous. The V end lost 6 bases, the J end lost 4 bases, and 15 bases lay between the germline ends. CDR1 is LNHDA, CDR2 SQIVND, per germline (reference sequence). The CDR3 length is 14 residues. Full variable domain (missing parts from reference TRBV19 and TRBJ1-1): DGGITQSPKYLFRKEGQNVTLSCEQNLNHDAMYWYRQDPGQGLRLIYYSQIVNDFQKGDIAEGYSVSREKKESFPLTVTSAQKNPTAFYLCASSPEGSATEAFFGQGTRLTVV.